The 31 T cell receptor beta chains below all came from one sample that was sequenced in a study of CXCR3-negative and CXCR3-positive naive CD8 T cells. TRB cDNA libraries were made by UMI-labeled 5' RACE. TCRdb reanalyzed the 5' RACE reads, giving one entry per CDR3 protein sequence and no DNA. The ten top clones account for 0.4% to 0.5%, within a sample of around 60,000 distinct CDR3 sequences. Sequenced material: naive CXCR3- CD8+ T cells from blood. The subset is: CD45RO-CCR7+CD27+CD95- naive CD8+ T cells lacking CXCR3 (TNR3-). The receptor set was obtained from a human donor in good health. Some clones in this sample may be carry-over from other donors' samples.

This chain links TRBV5-6 with TRBJ2-7. The CDR3 is 14 residues long. Germline loops: CDR1 SGHDT, CDR2 YYEEEE. CDR3 loop: CASRDTGNSYEQYF.

V and J are TRBV7-3 and TRBJ1-1; TCRdb gives TRBD1 as the D gene, but with no DNA this cannot be confirmed. CDR1 and CDR2 (germline): SGHTA, FQGTGA. The CDR3 covers 16 residues. CDR3 in amino acids: CASSLRAGQPGPGAFF.

The chain links TRBV29-1 to TRBJ1-5. CDR1 and CDR2 from the germline V gene are SQVTM and ANQGSEA. CDR3 length equals 14 residues. CDR3 sequence: CSVEDSSSDQPQHF.

V and J are TRBV6-2 or TRBV6-3 and TRBJ2-2; TCRdb lists TRBD2, though no DNA is available to test this call. The CDR3 contains 16 residues. The germline gives CDR1 MNHEY, CDR2 SVGEGT. CDR3 sequence reads: CASSLDAGGNTGELFF.

This chain connects TRBV7-6 to TRBJ2-1; as DNA is missing, the TRBD1 call by TCRdb cannot be tested. The CDR3 is made up of 15 amino acids. From germline, CDR1 is SGHVS and CDR2 FNYEAQ. Here the CDR3 reads CASSLRTARYNEQFF.

The chain has TRBV29-1 and TRBJ1-2; TCRdb names TRBD1, which stays unverified in the absence of DNA. Germline V gene data show CDR1 as SQVTM and CDR2 as ANQGSEA. This CDR3 comprises 13 residues. CDR3 sequence: CSVAGGAGYGYTF.

The gene calls are TRBV6-2 or TRBV6-3 and TRBJ2-7; checking the TCRdb D call of TRBD2 is not possible without DNA. Germline V lookup: CDR1 MNHEY, CDR2 SVGEGT. The CDR3 consists of 17 residues. The CDR3 sequence: CASWTSVSPARVYEQYF.

The CDR3 is CSVEENYGYTF. The V and J genes are TRBV29-1 and TRBJ1-2. CDR1 and CDR2 from the germline V gene are SQVTM and ANQGSEA. The CDR3 covers 11 residues.

The chain recombines TRBV6-2 or TRBV6-3 with TRBJ2-7. Germline V gives CDR1 MNHEY, CDR2 SVGEGT. CDR3 length: 13 amino acids. CDR3 sequence reads: CASRTRGNYEQYF.

CDR3 residues: CATLGMVEETQYF. The rearrangement uses TRBV15 and TRBJ2-5. Germline CDR1 reads LNHNV; CDR2 reads YYDKDF (reference sequence). The CDR3 runs to 13 residues.

The CDR3 protein is CASSVDYEQYF. J is TRBJ2-7 and V is TRBV7-8. The germline V gene has CDR1 SGHVS and CDR2 FQNEAQ. There are 11 residues in the CDR3.

The V and J genes are TRBV29-1 and TRBJ2-7; without DNA, the TCRdb call of TRBD2 cannot be checked. Germline V gene sequence: CDR1 SQVTM, CDR2 ANQGSEA. This CDR3 comprises 15 residues. The CDR3 loop is CSVQGGRDWSYEQYF.

V and J are TRBV7-9 and TRBJ2-1; TCRdb proposes TRBD1, but this gene call is untestable without DNA. Germline-derived CDR1 and CDR2 are SEHNR and FQNEAQ (reference sequence). The CDR3 totals 16 residues. CDR3 loop: CASSPPLGQGGGEQFF.

J is TRBJ2-3 and V is TRBV5-1; TCRdb gives TRBD2 as the D gene, but with no DNA this cannot be confirmed. The CDR3 consists of 16 residues. Germline V lookup: CDR1 SGHRS, CDR2 YFSETQ. The CDR3 spells CASSAGLAGVTDTQYF.

The genes are TRBV4-3 and TRBJ2-5; TCRdb names TRBD1, which stays unverified in the absence of DNA. Germline values: CDR1 LGHNA, CDR2 YSLEER. The CDR3 contains 15 residues. CDR3 loop: CASSQDPTGEETQYF.

The chain is built from TRBV12-3 or TRBV12-4 and TRBJ1-2; the TCRdb D gene call, TRBD1, has no DNA to confirm it. There are 13 residues in the CDR3. The CDR3 sequence is CASSLGDVYGYTF.

The V gene is TRBV5-6, the J gene TRBJ2-7. Germline V gene data show CDR1 as SGHDT and CDR2 as YYEEEE. The CDR3 loop spans 13 amino acids. The CDR3 sequence is CASSFWNSYEQYF. The full variable domain, in which reference TRBV5-6 and TRBJ2-7 provide the parts outside the CDR3, is DAGVTQSPTHLIKTRGQQVTLRCSPKSGHDTVSWYQQALGQGPQFIFQYYEEEERQRGNFPDRFSGHQFPNYSSELNVNALLLGDSALYLCASSFWNSYEQYFGPGTRLTVT.

The chain is built from TRBV20-1 and TRBJ1-2. The CDR3 runs 12 residues. Germline CDR1 DFQATT, CDR2 SNEGSKA (reference sequence). CDR3 region: CSARDREVGYTF.

The chain has TRBV29-1 and TRBJ2-3; TCRdb names TRBD2, which stays unverified in the absence of DNA. The CDR3 has 17 amino acids. Per germline, CDR1 SQVTM and CDR2 ANQGSEA. CDR3 residues: CSVEGSGWTISTDTQYF.

The chain combines TRBV10-3 with TRBJ2-3; TCRdb reports TRBD1, a call that lacks DNA to check it against. CDR1 and CDR2 (germline): ENHRY, SYGVKD. This CDR3 comprises 15 residues. CDR3 amino acids: CATRDTDFGTDTQYF.

V gene TRBV18 combines with J gene TRBJ2-6; TCRdb picks TRBD1, but there is no DNA to check that call. Germline loops: CDR1 KGHSH, CDR2 LQKENI. There are 18 residues in the CDR3. This chain's CDR3 is CASSPGAMYKSGANVLTF.

The J gene is TRBJ2-3, the V gene TRBV6-4; the D call from TCRdb, TRBD1, cannot be confirmed without DNA. This CDR3 is 14 amino acids long. Per the germline V gene, CDR1 is MRHNA and CDR2 is SNTAGT. This chain's CDR3 is CASSGGTRTDTQYF.

The rearrangement links TRBV28 to TRBJ2-7; there is no DNA to check the TCRdb D call of TRBD1. Germline lookup yields CDR1 MDHEN and CDR2 SYDVKM. CDR3 length: 15 residues. CDR3 loop: CASRDRDTETYEQYF. The complete variable domain, with remaining parts taken from reference TRBV28 and TRBJ2-7, reads DVKVTQSSRYLVKRTGEKVFLECVQDMDHENMFWYRQDPGLGLRLIYFSYDVKMKEKGDIPEGYSVSREKKERFSLILESASTNQTSMYLCASRDRDTETYEQYFGPGTRLTVT.

The rearrangement joins TRBV20-1 to TRBJ2-7; TCRdb's D call of TRBD1 is untestable without DNA. CDR3 length: 15 residues. Germline CDR1 reads DFQATT; CDR2 reads SNEGSKA (reference sequence). CDR3 loop: CSARSSGTHSYEQYF.

The gene calls are TRBV28 and TRBJ1-1. Germline assignment: CDR1 MDHEN and CDR2 SYDVKM. CDR3 length: 12 amino acids. CDR3 residues: CASSKKNTEAFF. Complete variable domain (other parts from reference TRBV28 and TRBJ1-1): DVKVTQSSRYLVKRTGEKVFLECVQDMDHENMFWYRQDPGLGLRLIYFSYDVKMKEKGDIPEGYSVSREKKERFSLILESASTNQTSMYLCASSKKNTEAFFGQGTRLTVV.

This sequence joins TRBV7-9 and TRBJ2-1; checking the TCRdb D call of TRBD1 is not possible without DNA. The CDR3 is made up of 12 amino acids. CDR1 and CDR2 from the germline V gene are SEHNR and FQNEAQ (reference sequence). CDR3 protein: CASSAGANGQFF.

V is TRBV29-1 and J is TRBJ2-1. The V gene's germline CDR1 is SQVTM and CDR2 ANQGSEA. CDR3 length: 12 amino acids. The CDR3 sequence is CSVEWRYNEQFF.

The chain uses TRBV11-2 and TRBJ2-3; checking the TCRdb D call of TRBD1 is not possible without DNA. The germline gives CDR1 SGHAT, CDR2 FQNNGV. The CDR3 consists of 17 residues. This CDR3 is CASSQIPGPQITDTQYF.

The chain uses TRBV6-2 or TRBV6-3 and TRBJ2-7; TCRdb calls TRBD2, which cannot be checked without DNA. This CDR3 comprises 14 residues. Germline lookup yields CDR1 MNHEY and CDR2 SVGEGT. The chain's CDR3 is CASIQGLAQNEQYF.

The chain recombines TRBV29-1 with TRBJ1-4; TCRdb lists TRBD1, though no DNA is available to test this call. The CDR3 extends over 13 amino acids. Germline V gene sequence: CDR1 SQVTM, CDR2 ANQGSEA. CDR3 residues: CSVVGQPNEKLFF.

The gene calls are TRBV27 and TRBJ2-5; TCRdb indicates TRBD1, and absent DNA this call remains unverified. In germline, CDR1 is MNHEY, CDR2 SMNVEV (reference sequence). CDR3 length equals 16 residues. CDR3 region: CASSRTGGNKQETQYF.